A selection of T cell receptor beta chains follows, all from one sample in a study of OX40 agonist ivuxolimab in advanced cancers. Using immunoSEQ multiplex PCR, the repertoire was profiled, and TCRdb retains in-frame clones only, with some absent. In the table there are tens of thousands of clones, about 88% of which are singletons. The sequencing here drew on CD4+ or CD8+ T cells sorted from blood, taken in a trial of the OX40 agonist ivuxolimab. All receptors derive from an adult with an advanced solid tumor such as melanoma, head and neck, liver or kidney cancer. CDR3s include the opening cysteine and the closing phenylalanine or tryptophan. Clone size is shown for a subset of rows, as once, few, many or a class of expanded clone.

V: TRBV7-2
size: NA
CDR3: CASSLAQTGMNTEAFF

V: TRBV5-1
size: NA
CDR3: CASSLGWGEQYF

V: TRBV7-2
size: NA
CDR3: CASSFSTGSADTQYF

V: TRBV14
size: NA
CDR3: CASQPRTEGEAFF

V: TRBV6-5
size: NA
CDR3: CASSYSQQHSGNTIYF

V: TRBV7-2
size: NA
CDR3: CASSQLGDRGEAFF

V: TRBV6-5
size: NA
CDR3: CASSYTADSGNTIYF

V: TRBV27
size: once
CDR3: CASTPGSGRGTDTQYF

V: TRBV2
size: NA
CDR3: CASTKGGSTITDTQYF

V: TRBV4-3
size: NA
CDR3: CASSPRTAVYNEQFF

V: TRBV13
size: NA
CDR3: CASSLLTRAGGVNNEQFF

V: TRBV5-1
size: few
CDR3: CASSLRRGRDGELFF

V: TRBV6-5
size: NA
CDR3: CASSYRETGFSEQYF

V: TRBV7-2
size: NA
CDR3: CASSLDGSGANVLTF

V: TRBV20-1
size: NA
CDR3: CSAARGYEQYF

V: TRBV6-5
size: few
CDR3: CASRGSLSYNEQFF

V: TRBV6-6
size: NA
CDR3: CASSYRDTYEQYF

V: TRBV5-8
size: NA
CDR3: CASKNPGGHAFF

V: TRBV23-1
size: NA
CDR3: CASSPWGQRKKETQYF

V: TRBV5-6
size: NA
CDR3: CASSYTGAVITTQYF

V: TRBV7-2
size: NA
CDR3: CASSESYALGGNEQFF

V: TRBV6-1
size: NA
CDR3: CASILGGPGDTQYF

V: TRBV18
size: NA
CDR3: CASSPTGDPSNEQYF

V: TRBV6-5
size: NA
CDR3: CASSYSKAGDGGEQFF

V: TRBV5-5
size: NA
CDR3: CASSLGGLALNEQFF

V: TRBV5-5
size: NA
CDR3: CASGLGQGSYNEQFF

V: TRBV28
size: NA
CDR3: CASSPIFRDRGLRGSNQPQHF

V: TRBV28
size: NA
CDR3: CASSLSDSRRNIQYF

V: TRBV5-1
size: NA
CDR3: CASSKWTSGSVDEQFF

V: TRBV18
size: NA
CDR3: CASSPGQFNSPLHF

V: TRBV7-2
size: NA
CDR3: CASSLETSSYNEQFF

V: TRBV7-8
size: NA
CDR3: CASSVRYEQYF

V: TRBV13
size: NA
CDR3: CASSFKGNYEQYF

V: TRBV25-1
size: NA
CDR3: CASKVYNEQYF

V: TRBV11-2
size: NA
CDR3: CASSLRDRSYEQYF

V: TRBV5-1
size: NA
CDR3: CASSPGTASYEQYF

V: TRBV20-1
size: NA
CDR3: CSAWNDEQFF

V: TRBV7-6
size: NA
CDR3: CASSLDPSGTQYF

V: TRBV5-6
size: NA
CDR3: CASSPRGNGVAYEQYF